Described below is a single T cell receptor beta chain sequence and its context. Its antigen is not identified. This CDR3 comprises 13 residues. Trimming shortened V by 6 bases and J by 2 bases, and 10 bases separated the two germline ends. The protocol was immunoSEQ multiplex PCR, while the TCRdb copy is restricted to in-frame clones and leaves out a portion. The profile shows fewer than 200,000 clones, around 88% of them singletons. These data are taken from a study of T cell responses to AZD1222 COVID-19 vaccine. Study context: Researchers grouped second doses given at about 4 or about 12 weeks into one pool. The study's findings and limits: Breadth and depth of Spike-specific TCRs rose after two AZD1222 doses. Females outnumbered males among donors, who were mostly white British; clonal diversity was possibly underestimated.

This clonotype originated in an adult in good health. The chain carries TRBV12-3 or TRBV12-4 and TRBJ1-2; TRBD1 might be the D (5 bases). The sequencing here drew on peripheral blood, taken on day 0 of AZD1222 vaccination. The CDR3, as DNA: TGTGCCAGCAGCATCGAGGGGAACTATGGCTACACCTTC. It specifies CASSIEGNYGYTF.